This T cell receptor (beta chain) was retrieved from a study of vaccination and CD4 T cells after COVID-19. Study-level background: Convalescent cases comprised ten or so mild and one severe, all SARS-CoV-2 positive by nasal swab PCR. The BNT162b2 or mRNA-1273 vaccine was given to participants in two doses.

The CDR3 runs 10 residues. V dropped 8 bases and J dropped 8 bases, with 9 bases sitting between them. CD4+ T cells that had been cultured provided DNA sequenced with the Oncomine TCR Beta short-read assay. From the PCR reads, TCRdb called clonotypes with MiXCR, one entry per CDR3 protein. The sample records some 15,000 distinct CDR3 sequences, 45% to 70% being singletons. Treatment meaning: roughly ten-day PBMC culture with coronavirus spike peptide pools or control peptides (ViraFEST assay). A word on this clonotype: The antigen is undetermined.

The source material was CD4+ T cells from blood, cultured in vitro, sampled before SARS-CoV-2 vaccination. V gene TRBV12-3 or TRBV12-4 combines with J gene TRBJ1-1, with no clear D. The sequence was collected from a human donor who had recovered from COVID-19. CDR3 protein: CASGRTEAFF. DNA of the CDR3: TGTGCCAGCGGACGGACCGAAGCTTTCTTT.